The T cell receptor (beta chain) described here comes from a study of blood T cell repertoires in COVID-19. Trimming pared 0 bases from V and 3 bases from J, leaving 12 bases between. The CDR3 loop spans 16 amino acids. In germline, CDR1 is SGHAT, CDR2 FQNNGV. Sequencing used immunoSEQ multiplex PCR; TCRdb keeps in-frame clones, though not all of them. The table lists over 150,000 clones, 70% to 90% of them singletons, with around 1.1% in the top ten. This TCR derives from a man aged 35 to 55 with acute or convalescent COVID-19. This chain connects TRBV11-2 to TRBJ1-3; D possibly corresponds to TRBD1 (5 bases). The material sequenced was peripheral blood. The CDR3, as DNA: TGTGCCAGCAGCTTAGATGGGGGGAATAGTGGAAACACCATATATTTT. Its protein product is CASSLDGGNSGNTIYF.